This T cell receptor beta chain was sequenced for a study of cytomegalovirus exposure and HLA in healthy donors. Study overall: Early release data held about 85 million unique TCRs from HLA-typed donors.

The germline V gene has CDR1 MGHDK and CDR2 SYGVNS. The CDR3 sequence is 12 residues long. V lost 6 bases, J lost 15 bases, and 18 bases lay in between. The PCR employed 60 Vbeta primers together with 13 Jbeta primers. Sequencing used immunoSEQ multiplex PCR; TCRdb keeps in-frame clones, though not all of them. The sample lists 150,000 to 200,000 clones, roughly 75% seen once, with over 4.5% in the top ten. This chain uses TRBV25-1 with TRBJ2-1; D is perhaps TRBD2 (6 bases). The sequenced material came from PBMCs. The TCR originated in a male donor in good health and CMV-seronegative. CDR3 in amino acids: CASRAPSDFLFF. CDR3 DNA sequence: TGTGCCAGCAGAGCCCCTAGCGACTTTCTGTTCTTC.